This TCR beta chain comes out of a study of cytomegalovirus exposure and HLA in healthy donors (dated by TCRdb to 2017 to 2019). Study-wide context: In an earlier analysis of fewer than 750 of the donors, 276 Gb of sequence data and 90 million to 130 million unique TCR beta sequences from 150 million to 200 million T cells were reported. Every repertoire in the discovery cohort had been generated on one and the same sequencing platform. Approximately 300 gigabases of sequencing data and around 85 million unique TCR sequences made up an early release that covered several hundred HLA-typed donors. The later analysis used no new phenotypic data to find candidate immune exposures, relying instead on TCR beta sequences and their occurrence across donors. Several DR-DQ haplotypes were handled as single units for association and clustering because linkage in the cohort was strong. The study aimed to test whether signatures of past pathogen exposure could be identified by cataloging public T cell receptors. Among almost 400 genotyped donors of the cohort, an average of roughly 240,000 unique TCR beta nucleotide sequences were sequenced per donor, roughly 20% of them non-productive. The genetic ancestry cluster associated with self-reported Caucasian donors included approximately 85% of the roughly 360 genotyped donors. Donor age, sex, ethnicity and CMV serostatus were compiled alongside the repertoire data. Class I and class II HLA loci were covered by the typing at four-digit resolution. To decide whether each TCR beta V gene segment behaved as functional or pseudogenic, an earlier analysis of fewer than 750 of the donors relied on high-throughput TCR beta sequencing. Besides the first cohort of 666 subjects, a separate validation cohort made up of roughly 120 different subjects was used. The number of donors typed differed by locus, with about 629-640 for A, B, C, DRB1 and DQB1, roughly 520 for DQA1, approximately 580 for DPA1, and 472 for DPB1. Genome-wide SNP genotypes for about three fifths of the roughly 700 donors were used in a later genetic analysis, which treated that subset as a discovery cohort. High-throughput TCR immunosequencing, statistical association of individual TCRs with disease status, and machine learning were combined to predict cytomegalovirus infection status. A later analysis re-examined previously published TCR beta repertoires from about 670 donors and added high-resolution HLA genotyping to investigate patterns of TCR occurrence. The T cell repertoires of under 750 subjects were profiled by immunosequencing and related to cytomegalovirus serostatus.

Summary of the overall study and its limitations: Compared with the approximately 700-donor mean, donors in an Asian-associated ancestry cluster had fewer N-insertions in productive TCRs, according to a later genetic analysis. The earlier analysis of around 600 of the donors excluded roughly 17 rarely observed V segments, including chromosome 9 orphons, because counts were too low. A few of the identified cytomegalovirus-associated TCR beta chains were confirmed in vitro to be specific for cytomegalovirus antigens. A later analysis associated roughly 17,000 TCR beta sequences with specific HLA alleles at a false discovery rate of 0.05. The sequencing pipeline was judged likely to have produced a cluster of highly shared sequence variants as a technical artifact. In a later analysis, HLA-associated TCR beta chains were found to be more clonally expanded and to have lower generation probabilities than equally common non-associated chains. Linkage disequilibrium might explain the correlated functional status among segregating V segments, but an unknown experimental factor could not be excluded. In this cohort, only TCR beta chains were sequenced, and detectable features were limited by the absence of alpha or paired-chain data. The presence/absence analyses assumed that sequencing depth was roughly uniform across donors, and that assumption may not be true. A total of some 180 TCR beta chains were listed by the study as associated with cytomegalovirus. A further reported finding was that TCR beta sequences accurately predicted the HLA-A and HLA-B alleles for most subjects in the first cohort. While some public TCRs were present in many individuals, most TCR sequences turned up only very rarely across donors. It was suggested by the authors that the approach could potentially be generalized to other disease states and immunological phenotypes. In a later analysis, most CMV-associated TCR beta chains were found to appear HLA-restricted, with HLA associations seemingly driven largely by CMV exposure. Cytomegalovirus status was reported to be diagnosed by the classifier with high specificity and sensitivity in both the original and validation cohorts. Broadly in line with IMGT annotations, most TCR beta V segments showed up in productive rearrangements about 87% or about 30% of the time in an earlier analysis of around 550 of the donors. Immune exposure information for the cohort was limited to CMV serostatus. Several of the top co-occurrence clusters appeared to be linked to parvovirus B19, influenza, CMV and Epstein-Barr virus, according to a later analysis. Assigning TCR associations to individual alleles was difficult when HLA alleles, especially DR and DQ, strongly co-occurred. In a later genetic analysis, a missense DCLRE1C variant was associated with V-gene and J-gene trimming of TCR beta chains, and the association was replicated in an independent cohort. The 87-base-pair reads could not distinguish some IMGT-functional V segments, including TRBV6-2 and TRBV6-3, so those segments were excluded. According to a later analysis, TCR association rates differed among HLA loci, with DRB1 alleles showing the most associated TCRs and HLA-C alleles showing the fewest. Because some donors lacked HLA typing at each locus, the association tests relied only on the typed subset.

The method was the immunoSEQ multiplex PCR assay. The multiplex PCR relied on a mix of 60 forward primers for TCR Vbeta segments and 13 reverse primers for TCR Jbeta segments. The CDR3 region of rearranged TCR beta genes was amplified from genomic DNA with a multiplex PCR assay. The Illumina HiSeq System was used to sequence the amplified TCR beta libraries as 87-base-pair reads. Turning to the authors' computational methods: A later analysis tallied around 82 million unique TCR beta chains across the 700 or so repertoires, and about 10 million of those chains were shared by two or more donors. Raw reads were error-corrected and collapsed into unique sequences with a nearest-neighbor algorithm that merged closely related sequences to remove PCR and sequencing errors. CDR3 sequences were aligned to IMGT reference sequences to assign V, D and J gene segments. For a sequence to be retained, at least a six-nucleotide match to both a V gene segment and a J gene segment was required. A rearrangement was called productive if the CDR3 had no stop codons and remained in frame with V and J, and every other rearrangement was called non-productive. Following IMGT convention, CDR3 was defined as the stretch from the second conserved V-encoded cysteine to the conserved J-encoded phenylalanine. Sequences without an unambiguous match to a single V gene segment were excluded from the earlier analysis of 450 to 650 of the donors. In an earlier analysis of some 590 of the donors, V segments were called functional above 56.7% productive rearrangements and were called segregating when the between-donor standard deviation exceeded 5%. A statistical classification framework was developed to diagnose cytomegalovirus status using the catalog of TCR beta chain sequences. In a later analysis, V and J genes were assigned by comparing TCR nucleotide sequences against IMGT/GENE-DB human TR gene sequences. In a later analysis, CDR3 sequences and most-parsimonious VDJ recombination scenarios were assigned using the TCRdist pipeline. In a later analysis, each TCR beta chain was defined by its CDR3 amino acid sequence together with its V-gene family, and reads lacking a unique V-gene family were excluded. To address suspected cross-contamination and a sequencing artifact, a later analysis removed around 600 highly shared, low-generation-probability nucleotide sequences. In a later analysis, a clonal expansion index was calculated for each public chain from normalized within-repertoire ranks of inferred template counts. A later analysis computed generation probabilities with a VDJ recombination model fitted to out-of-frame rearrangements, and checked the results against IGoR. A later analysis scored TCR-TCR, TCR-HLA and TCR-CMV co-occurrence with hypergeometric tests, applying a repertoire-size bias correction to TCR pairs. In a later analysis, false discovery rates were estimated by permuting HLA or CMV assignments 20 times. In a later analysis, co-occurring TCRs were grouped using DBSCAN, and TCRdist sequence similarity was added for clustering within HLA-allele-positive subsets. Repertoires with fewer than 30,000 or more than 120,000 public chains were left out of co-occurrence clustering, as were four to six repertoires with anomalous nucleotide sharing. As stored in TCRdb, this immuneACCESS dataset retains in-frame rearrangements with V and J assigned. A fraction of the clones does not appear; measured against another copy, unresolved V genes explain less than half of the discrepancy, and the remainder lacks a known reason. That table is the source of V, J and clone size, and D and trimming were worked out from the DNA. The sample table contains 200,000 to 250,000 clones; only one count was recorded for approximately 80% of them. The ten largest clonotypes hold about 7.5% of the sample.

CDR1 and CDR2 are drawn from the germline V gene: WSHSY, SAAADI. V is reduced by 2 bases and J by 11 bases, leaving a spacing of 9 bases between them. The CDR3 spans 11 residues, from the cysteine through the phenylalanine. The entry retains the CDR3 DNA only, 33 bases that are in frame from base 1. About this clone itself: Its recognized antigen is unknown. Qualities for individual bases were not recorded, and no much larger clone is one base off.

The cohort comprised around 690 healthy bone marrow donors. All cohort members were sampled while nominally healthy, although unrecorded immune exposures were likely present. The donor tested CMV seropositive and was one of the 289 seropositive cohort members. A peripheral blood sample was provided by each donor, and peripheral blood mononuclear cells were used for TCR beta sequencing. The Qiagen DNeasy Blood Extraction Kit was used to extract genomic DNA from the blood cell samples. Sequencing input: PBMCs. The TCR sequence derives from a woman aged 55-69 years in good health and CMV-seropositive. This receptor chain uses TRBV10-2 and TRBJ1-1, with the D gene not clear enough to name. The sequenced DNA: TGCGCCAGCAGTGAGGGGAGACGGGCTTTCTTT. Translated, it reads CASSEGRRAFF.